What follows are 17 T cell receptor beta chains derived from one specimen sequenced in a study of blood T cell repertoires in COVID-19. Some clones are missing from TCRdb's copy, which holds only in-frame ones; the method was immunoSEQ multiplex PCR. The data show 35,000 to 45,000 clones, roughly 90% seen once. The sequencing sample was made of peripheral blood. The receptors derive from a human donor in a cohort sampled during active COVID-19.

A single count supports this clone. CDR3 loop: CASSMRPGGFHSYEQYF. DNA for the CDR3: TGTGCCAGTAGTATGCGCCCGGGGGGGTTCCACAGCTACGAGCAGTACTTC. The rearrangement uses TRBV19 and TRBJ2-7, with TRBD2 identical over 8 bases. Germline V gene data show CDR1 as LNHDA and CDR2 as SQIVND (reference sequence). The CDR3 contains 17 residues. The trim removed 3 bases at V and 3 bases at J, leaving 13 bases unmatched. The full variable domain, in which reference TRBV19 and TRBJ2-7 provide the parts outside the CDR3, is DGGITQSPKYLFRKEGQNVTLSCEQNLNHDAMYWYRQDPGQGLRLIYYSQIVNDFQKGDIAEGYSVSREKKESFPLTVTSAQKNPTAFYLCASSMRPGGFHSYEQYFGPGTRLTVT.

This clone was recorded a few times. The chain combines TRBV5-4 with TRBJ1-1, with D perhaps TRBD1 (5 bases). V lost 0 bases and J 6 bases, leaving 12 bases between the germline ends. The germline gives CDR1 SGHNT, CDR2 YYREEE (reference sequence). CDR3 length equals 14 residues. The DNA of the CDR3 is TGTGCCAGCAGCTTGGAGTCTCAGGGTGCTGAAGCTTTCTTT. Encoded protein: CASSLESQGAEAFF.

The chain joins TRBV5-1 to TRBJ2-3; 11 bases match TRBD2. From germline, CDR1 is SGHRS and CDR2 YFSETQ. Trimming took 3 bases from V and 2 from J; bases not matched to a gene: 8. The CDR3 extends over 17 amino acids. The CDR3 DNA sequence: TGCGCCAGCAGCTCGACCGGGACTAGCGGTACCACAGATACGCAGTATTTT. Amino acids: CASSSTGTSGTTDTQYF.

The J gene is TRBJ2-5, the V gene TRBV7-6, with a possible D match to TRBD1 (6 bases). CDR1 is SGHVS and CDR2 is FNYEAQ in the germline V gene. The CDR3 extends over 16 amino acids. V gave up 1 base and J gave up 4 bases, with 16 bases separating them. The CDR3 reads CASSLGGGQSGETQYF. In DNA, the CDR3 is TGTGCCAGCAGCTTAGGTGGAGGACAGTCGGGAGAGACCCAGTACTTC.

The rearrangement links TRBV7-3 to TRBJ2-3; D may be TRBD2 (5 bases). V gave up 2 bases and J gave up 5 bases, with 8 bases separating them. Germline assignment: CDR1 SGHTA and CDR2 FQGTGA. This CDR3 comprises 13 residues. The CDR3 sequence is CASSLRGGDTQYF. As DNA, the CDR3 is TGTGCCAGCAGCTTACGGGGTGGAGATACGCAGTATTTT.

This chain links TRBV11-2 with TRBJ2-3; maybe TRBD1 (6 bases). In germline, CDR1 is SGHAT, CDR2 FQNNGV. This CDR3 spans 13 amino acids. Deletions cut 7 bases from V and 6 bases from J, with 14 bases between. DNA of the CDR3: TGTGCCAGCATCCGGGGTGGGGGCGATACGCAGTATTTT. It yields the protein CASIRGGGDTQYF. Using reference TRBV11-2 and TRBJ2-3 for the parts outside the CDR3, the full variable domain is EAGVAQSPRYKIIEKRQSVAFWCNPISGHATLYWYQQILGQGPKLLIQFQNNGVVDDSQLPKDRFSAERLKGVDSTLKIQPAKLEDSAVYLCASIRGGGDTQYFGPGTRLTVL.

This chain connects TRBV5-6 to TRBJ1-2; 8 nucleotides agree with TRBD1. The germline gives CDR1 SGHDT, CDR2 YYEEEE. The CDR3 totals 15 residues. The J segment lost 5 bases and the V segment lost 4 bases, leaving 10 bases of the junction unmatched. CDR3 residues: CASSKDRGAGYGYTF. As DNA, the CDR3 is TGTGCCAGCAGCAAAGACAGGGGCGCGGGGTATGGCTACACCTTC.

The chain employs TRBV5-1 and TRBJ1-4, with D tentatively TRBD1 (5 bases). Germline V CDR1 and CDR2: SGHRS, YFSETQ. The CDR3 runs 17 residues. The V end was cut by 1 base, the J end by 0 bases, with 13 bases between. The chain's CDR3 is CASSLTGVVSTNEKLFF. CDR3 coding DNA: TGCGCCAGCAGCTTGACAGGAGTCGTTTCAACTAATGAAAAACTGTTTTTT.

V gene TRBV29-1 combines with J gene TRBJ2-1, with 7 bases that match TRBD1. Losses at the gene ends were 6 bases for V and 0 bases for J; bases not matched to a gene: 8. The CDR3 spans 15 residues. Per the germline V gene, CDR1 is SQVTM and CDR2 is ANQGSEA. The CDR3 DNA reads as TGCAGCGTCCGTACGACAGGGAGCTCCTACAATGAGCAGTTCTTC. Translation: CSVRTTGSSYNEQFF.

V and J are TRBV24-1 and TRBJ1-3; D is perhaps TRBD1 (6 bases). The CDR3 is made up of 22 amino acids. Germline V gene lookup returns CDR1 KGHDR and CDR2 SFDVKD. Trimming stripped 8 bases from V and 4 bases from J, with 38 bases between. This CDR3 is CATIPYGQGIEWDLYPGNTIYF. The CDR3, as DNA: TGTGCCACCATTCCCTATGGGCAGGGGATCGAGTGGGACCTTTATCCCGGAAACACCATATATTTT.

The gene calls are TRBV2 and TRBJ2-1; D possibly corresponds to TRBD1 (6 bases). The CDR3 runs to 15 residues. The germline CDR1 and CDR2 sequences are SNHLY and FYNNEI. V shed 3 bases and J shed 0 bases, with 9 bases lying between them. DNA for the CDR3: TGTGCCAGCAGTGAGGTGGGGGCCTCCTACAATGAGCAGTTCTTC. This gives the protein CASSEVGASYNEQFF.

The chain joins TRBV14 to TRBJ2-4; 9 bases map to TRBD1. Germline CDR1 is SGHDN and CDR2 is FVKESK. The CDR3 consists of 15 residues. V lost 4 bases, J lost 1 base, and 2 bases stayed unmatched. In DNA form, the CDR3 reads TGTGCCAGCAGCCGGACAGGGGTTGCCAAAAACATTCAGTACTTC. Protein product: CASSRTGVAKNIQYF.

The chain recombines TRBV5-6 with TRBJ2-3; maybe TRBD1 (5 bases). The CDR3 length is 15 residues. Trimming removed 3 bases from V and 2 bases from J, with 13 bases in between. Germline V gives CDR1 SGHDT, CDR2 YYEEEE. The CDR3 loop reads CASSSFDSLTDTQYF. For the CDR3, the DNA is TGTGCCAGCAGCTCATTTGACAGCCTCACAGATACGCAGTATTTT. Supplemented by reference TRBV5-6 and TRBJ2-3, the full variable domain reads DAGVTQSPTHLIKTRGQQVTLRCSPKSGHDTVSWYQQALGQGPQFIFQYYEEEERQRGNFPDRFSGHQFPNYSSELNVNALLLGDSALYLCASSSFDSLTDTQYFGPGTRLTVL.

V is TRBV9 and J is TRBJ1-3; 10 bases are shared with TRBD1. The CDR3 is made up of 17 amino acids. Germline V gene sequence: CDR1 SGDLS, CDR2 YYNGEE. V was clipped by 3 bases and J by 0 bases; unmatched bases: 6. This CDR3 is CASSGGTGEDSGNTIYF. In DNA, the CDR3 is TGTGCCAGCAGCGGGGGGACAGGGGAAGACTCTGGAAACACCATATATTTT.

This clone occurred a few times. The V and J genes are TRBV7-3 and TRBJ1-3; 7 positions match TRBD1. The CDR3 has 15 residues. V lost 5 bases to trimming and J lost 3 bases; unmatched junction nucleotides: 7. Germline CDR1 SGHTA, CDR2 FQGTGA. CDR3 sequence (DNA): TGTGCCAGCAGCCGAGCAGGGGGTTTTGGAAACACCATATATTTT. The encoded protein is CASSRAGGFGNTIYF.

J is TRBJ2-3 and V is TRBV24-1; TRBD1 matches 7 bases. Germline loops: CDR1 KGHDR, CDR2 SFDVKD. V lost 4 bases and J lost 8; bases outside the gene matches: 17. The CDR3 loop spans 17 amino acids. CDR3 bases: TGTGCCACCAGTGACCAAGCAAAGACAGGGCGGTTCAGTACGCAGTATTTT. Its protein product is CATSDQAKTGRFSTQYF.

This clone was recorded once. The V and J genes are TRBV19 and TRBJ2-2; no definite D call. The germline CDR1 and CDR2 sequences are LNHDA and SQIVND (reference sequence). Between the trimmed V and J ends, which lost 0 bases and 6 bases, there was a span of 5 bases. This CDR3 has 13 amino acids. The DNA of the CDR3 is TGTGCCAGTAGTATAGACGCAGCCGGGGAGCTGTTTTTT. Translation: CASSIDAAGELFF.